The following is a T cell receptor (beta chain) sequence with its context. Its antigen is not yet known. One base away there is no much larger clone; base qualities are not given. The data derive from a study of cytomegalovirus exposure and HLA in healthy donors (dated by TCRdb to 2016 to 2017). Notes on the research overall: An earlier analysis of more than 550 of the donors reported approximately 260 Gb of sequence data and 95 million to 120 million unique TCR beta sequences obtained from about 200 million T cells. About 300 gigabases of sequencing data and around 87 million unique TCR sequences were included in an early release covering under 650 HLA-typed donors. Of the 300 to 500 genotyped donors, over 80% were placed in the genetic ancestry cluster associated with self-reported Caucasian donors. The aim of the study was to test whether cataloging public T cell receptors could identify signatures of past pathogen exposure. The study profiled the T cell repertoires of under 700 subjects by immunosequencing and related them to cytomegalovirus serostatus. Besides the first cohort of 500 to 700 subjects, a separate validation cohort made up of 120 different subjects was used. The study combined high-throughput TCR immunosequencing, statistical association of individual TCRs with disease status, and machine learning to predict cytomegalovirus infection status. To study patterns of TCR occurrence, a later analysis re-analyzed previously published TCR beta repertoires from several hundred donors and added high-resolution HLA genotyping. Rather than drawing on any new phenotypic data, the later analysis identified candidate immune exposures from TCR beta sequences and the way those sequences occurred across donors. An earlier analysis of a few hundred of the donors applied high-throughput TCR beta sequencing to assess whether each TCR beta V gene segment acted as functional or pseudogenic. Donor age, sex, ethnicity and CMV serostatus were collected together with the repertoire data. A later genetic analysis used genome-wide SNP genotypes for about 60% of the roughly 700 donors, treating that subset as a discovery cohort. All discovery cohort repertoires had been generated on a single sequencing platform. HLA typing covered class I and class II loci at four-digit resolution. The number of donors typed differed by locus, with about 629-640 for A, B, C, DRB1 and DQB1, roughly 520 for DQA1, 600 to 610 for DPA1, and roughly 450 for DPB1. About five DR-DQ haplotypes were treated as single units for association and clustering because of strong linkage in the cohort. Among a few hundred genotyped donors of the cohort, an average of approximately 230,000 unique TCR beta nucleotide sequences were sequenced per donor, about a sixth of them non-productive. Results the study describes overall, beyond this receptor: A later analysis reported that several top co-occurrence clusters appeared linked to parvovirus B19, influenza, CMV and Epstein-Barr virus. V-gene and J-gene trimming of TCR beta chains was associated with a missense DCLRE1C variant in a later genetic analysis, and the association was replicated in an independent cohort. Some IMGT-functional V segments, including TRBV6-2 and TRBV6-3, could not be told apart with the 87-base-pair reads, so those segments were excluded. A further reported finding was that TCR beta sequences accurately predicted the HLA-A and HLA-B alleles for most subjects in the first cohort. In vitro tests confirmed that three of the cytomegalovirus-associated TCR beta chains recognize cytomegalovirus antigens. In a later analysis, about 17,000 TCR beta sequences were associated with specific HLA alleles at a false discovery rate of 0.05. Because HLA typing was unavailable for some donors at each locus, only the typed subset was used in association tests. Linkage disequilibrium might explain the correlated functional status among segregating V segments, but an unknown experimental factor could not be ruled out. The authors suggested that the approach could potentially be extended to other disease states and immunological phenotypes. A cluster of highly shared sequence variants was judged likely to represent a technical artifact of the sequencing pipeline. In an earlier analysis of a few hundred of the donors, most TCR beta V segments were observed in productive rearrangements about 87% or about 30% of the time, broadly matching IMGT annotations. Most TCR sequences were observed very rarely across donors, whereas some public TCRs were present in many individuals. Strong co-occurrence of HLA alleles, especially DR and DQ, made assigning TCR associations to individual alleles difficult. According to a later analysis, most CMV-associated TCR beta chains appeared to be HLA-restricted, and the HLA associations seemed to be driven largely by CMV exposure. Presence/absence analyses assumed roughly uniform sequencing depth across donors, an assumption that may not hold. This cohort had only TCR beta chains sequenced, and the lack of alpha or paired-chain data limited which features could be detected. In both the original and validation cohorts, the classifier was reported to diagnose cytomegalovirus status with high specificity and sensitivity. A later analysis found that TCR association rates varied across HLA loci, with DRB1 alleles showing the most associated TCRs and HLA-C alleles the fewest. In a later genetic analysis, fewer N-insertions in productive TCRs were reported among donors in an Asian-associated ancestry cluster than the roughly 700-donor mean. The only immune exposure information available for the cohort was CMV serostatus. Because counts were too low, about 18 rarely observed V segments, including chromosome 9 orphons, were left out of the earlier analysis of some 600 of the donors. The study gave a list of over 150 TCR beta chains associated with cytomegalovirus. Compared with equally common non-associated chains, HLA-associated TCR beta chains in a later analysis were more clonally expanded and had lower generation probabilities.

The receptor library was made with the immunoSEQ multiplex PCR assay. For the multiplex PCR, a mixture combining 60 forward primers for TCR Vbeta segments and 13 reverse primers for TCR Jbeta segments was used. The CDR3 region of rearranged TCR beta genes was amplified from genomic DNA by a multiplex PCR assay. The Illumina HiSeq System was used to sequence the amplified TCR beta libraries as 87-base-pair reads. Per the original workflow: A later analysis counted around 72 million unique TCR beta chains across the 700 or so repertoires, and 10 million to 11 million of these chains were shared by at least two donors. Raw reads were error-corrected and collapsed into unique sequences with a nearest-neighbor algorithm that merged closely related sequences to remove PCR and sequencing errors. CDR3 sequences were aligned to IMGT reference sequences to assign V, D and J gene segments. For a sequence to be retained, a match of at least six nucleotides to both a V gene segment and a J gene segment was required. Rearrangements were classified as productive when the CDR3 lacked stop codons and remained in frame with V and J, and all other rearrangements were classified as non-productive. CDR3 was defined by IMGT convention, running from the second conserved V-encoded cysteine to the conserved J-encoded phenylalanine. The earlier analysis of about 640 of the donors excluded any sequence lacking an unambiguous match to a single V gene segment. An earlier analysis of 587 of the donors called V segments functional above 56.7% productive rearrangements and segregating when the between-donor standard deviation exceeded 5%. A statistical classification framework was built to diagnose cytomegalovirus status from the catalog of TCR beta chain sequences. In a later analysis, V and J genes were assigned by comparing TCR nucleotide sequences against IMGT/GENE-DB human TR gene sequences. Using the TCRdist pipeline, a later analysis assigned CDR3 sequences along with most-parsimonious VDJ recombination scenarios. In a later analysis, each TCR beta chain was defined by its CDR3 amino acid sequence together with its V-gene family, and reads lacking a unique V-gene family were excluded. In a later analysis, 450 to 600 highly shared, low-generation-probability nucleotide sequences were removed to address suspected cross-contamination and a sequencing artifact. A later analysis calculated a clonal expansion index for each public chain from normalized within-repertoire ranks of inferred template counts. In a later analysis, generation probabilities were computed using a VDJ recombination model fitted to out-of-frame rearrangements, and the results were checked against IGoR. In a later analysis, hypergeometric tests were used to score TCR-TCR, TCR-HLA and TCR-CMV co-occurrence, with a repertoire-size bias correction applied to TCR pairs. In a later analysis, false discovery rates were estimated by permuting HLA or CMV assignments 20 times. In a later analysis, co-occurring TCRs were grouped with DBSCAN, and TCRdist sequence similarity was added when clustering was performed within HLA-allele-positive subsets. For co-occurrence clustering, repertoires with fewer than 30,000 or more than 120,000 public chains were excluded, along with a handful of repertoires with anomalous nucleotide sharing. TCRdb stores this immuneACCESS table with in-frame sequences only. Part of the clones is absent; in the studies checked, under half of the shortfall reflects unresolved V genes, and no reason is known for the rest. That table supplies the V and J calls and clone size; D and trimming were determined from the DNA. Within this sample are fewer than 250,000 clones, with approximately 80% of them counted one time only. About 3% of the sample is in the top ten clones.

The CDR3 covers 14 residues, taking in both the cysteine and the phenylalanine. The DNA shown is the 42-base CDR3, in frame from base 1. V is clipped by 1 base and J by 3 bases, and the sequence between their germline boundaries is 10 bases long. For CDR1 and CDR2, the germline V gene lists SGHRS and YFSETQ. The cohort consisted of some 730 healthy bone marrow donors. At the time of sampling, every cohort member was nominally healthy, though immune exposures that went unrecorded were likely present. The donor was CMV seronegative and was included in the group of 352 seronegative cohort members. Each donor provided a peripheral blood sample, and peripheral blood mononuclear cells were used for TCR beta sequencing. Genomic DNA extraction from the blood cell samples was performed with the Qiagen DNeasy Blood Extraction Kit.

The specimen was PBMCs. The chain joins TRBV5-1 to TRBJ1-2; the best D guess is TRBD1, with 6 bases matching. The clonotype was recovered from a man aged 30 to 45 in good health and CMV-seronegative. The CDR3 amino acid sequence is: CASSLTGSDYGYTF. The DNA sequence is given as TGCGCCAGCAGCTTGACAGGGTCTGACTATGGCTACACCTTC.